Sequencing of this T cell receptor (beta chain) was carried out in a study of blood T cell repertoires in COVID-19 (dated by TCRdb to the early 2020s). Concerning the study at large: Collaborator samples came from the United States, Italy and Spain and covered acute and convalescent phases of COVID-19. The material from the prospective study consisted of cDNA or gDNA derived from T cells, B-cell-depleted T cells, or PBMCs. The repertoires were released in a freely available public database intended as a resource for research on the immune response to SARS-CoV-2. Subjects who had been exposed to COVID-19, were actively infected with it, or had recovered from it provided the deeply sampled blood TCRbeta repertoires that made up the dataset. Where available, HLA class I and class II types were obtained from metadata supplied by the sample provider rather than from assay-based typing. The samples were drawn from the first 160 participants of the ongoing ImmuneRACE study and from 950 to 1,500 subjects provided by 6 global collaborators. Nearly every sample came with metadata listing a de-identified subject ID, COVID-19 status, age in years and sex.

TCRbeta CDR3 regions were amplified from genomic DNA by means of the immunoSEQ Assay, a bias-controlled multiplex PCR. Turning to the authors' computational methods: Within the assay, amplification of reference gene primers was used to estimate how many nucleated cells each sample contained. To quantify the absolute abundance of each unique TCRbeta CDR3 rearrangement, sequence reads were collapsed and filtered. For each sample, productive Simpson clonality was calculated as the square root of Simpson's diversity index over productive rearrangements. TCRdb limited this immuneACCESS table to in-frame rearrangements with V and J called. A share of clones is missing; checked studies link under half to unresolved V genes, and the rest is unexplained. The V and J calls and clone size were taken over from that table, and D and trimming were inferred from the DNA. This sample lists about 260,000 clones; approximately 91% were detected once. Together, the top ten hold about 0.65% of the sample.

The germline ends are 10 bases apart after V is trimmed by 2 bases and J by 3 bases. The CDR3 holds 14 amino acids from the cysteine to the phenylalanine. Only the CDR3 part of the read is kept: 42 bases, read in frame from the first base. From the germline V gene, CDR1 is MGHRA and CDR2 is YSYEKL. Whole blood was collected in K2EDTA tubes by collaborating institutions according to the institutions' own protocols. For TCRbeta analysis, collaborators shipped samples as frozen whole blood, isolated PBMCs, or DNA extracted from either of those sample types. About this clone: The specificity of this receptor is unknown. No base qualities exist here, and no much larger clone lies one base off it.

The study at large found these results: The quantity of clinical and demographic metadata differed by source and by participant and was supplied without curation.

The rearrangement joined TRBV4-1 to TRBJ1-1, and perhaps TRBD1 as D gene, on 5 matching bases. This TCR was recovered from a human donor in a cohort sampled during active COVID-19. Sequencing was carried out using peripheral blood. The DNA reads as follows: TGCGCCAGCAGCCAAAGCGGGGCTTACACTGAAGCTTTCTTT. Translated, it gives CASSQSGAYTEAFF.